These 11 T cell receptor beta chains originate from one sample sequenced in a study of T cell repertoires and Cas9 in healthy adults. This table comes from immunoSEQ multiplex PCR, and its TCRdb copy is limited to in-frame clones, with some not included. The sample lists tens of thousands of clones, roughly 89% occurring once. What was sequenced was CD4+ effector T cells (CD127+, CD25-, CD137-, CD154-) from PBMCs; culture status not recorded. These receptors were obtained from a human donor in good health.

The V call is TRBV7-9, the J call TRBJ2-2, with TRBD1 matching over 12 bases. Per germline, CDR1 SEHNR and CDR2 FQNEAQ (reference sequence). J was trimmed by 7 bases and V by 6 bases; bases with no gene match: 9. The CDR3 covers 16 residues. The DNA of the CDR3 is TGTGCCAGCAGGCCGGGACAGGGGGCGCGAGGCGGGGAGCTGTTTTTT. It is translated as CASRPGQGARGGELFF.

In DNA form, the CDR3 reads TGTGCCAGCAGTGGAGGGACAGGGTACTATGGCTACACCTTC. Amino acid sequence: CASSGGTGYYGYTF. The gene calls are TRBV6-1 and TRBJ1-2, with 9 bases fitting TRBD1. CDR1 is MNHNS, CDR2 SASEGT, per germline. V lost 4 bases, J lost 3 bases, and 3 bases stayed unmatched. This CDR3 has 14 amino acids.

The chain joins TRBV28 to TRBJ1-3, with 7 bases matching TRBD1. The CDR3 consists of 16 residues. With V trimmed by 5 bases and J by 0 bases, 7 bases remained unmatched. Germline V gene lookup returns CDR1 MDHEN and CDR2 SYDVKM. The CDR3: CASSTRTGRSGNTIYF. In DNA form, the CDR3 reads TGTGCCAGCAGTACCCGGACAGGTCGCTCTGGAAACACCATATATTTT. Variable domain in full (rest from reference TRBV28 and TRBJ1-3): DVKVTQSSRYLVKRTGEKVFLECVQDMDHENMFWYRQDPGLGLRLIYFSYDVKMKEKGDIPEGYSVSREKKERFSLILESASTNQTSMYLCASSTRTGRSGNTIYFGEGSWLTVV.

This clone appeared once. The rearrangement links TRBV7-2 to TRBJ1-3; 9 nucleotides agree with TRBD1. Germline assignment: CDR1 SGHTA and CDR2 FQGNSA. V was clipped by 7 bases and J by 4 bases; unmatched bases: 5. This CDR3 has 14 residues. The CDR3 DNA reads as TGTGCCAGCACCCCAGGACAGGGGGGAAACACCATATATTTT. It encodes CASTPGQGGNTIYF.

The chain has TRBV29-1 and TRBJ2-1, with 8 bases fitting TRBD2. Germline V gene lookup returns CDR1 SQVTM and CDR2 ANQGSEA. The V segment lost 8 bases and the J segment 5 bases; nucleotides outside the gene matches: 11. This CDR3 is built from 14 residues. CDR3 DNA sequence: TGCAGCCCTGATCACGGGGGGGACCACAATGAGCAGTTCTTC. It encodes CSPDHGGDHNEQFF.

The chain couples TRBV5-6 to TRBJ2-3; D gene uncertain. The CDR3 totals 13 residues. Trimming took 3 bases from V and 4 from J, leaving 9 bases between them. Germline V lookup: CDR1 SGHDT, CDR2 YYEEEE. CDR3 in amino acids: CASSSTTSDTQYF. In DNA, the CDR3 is TGTGCCAGCAGCTCCACCACGTCAGATACGCAGTATTTT.

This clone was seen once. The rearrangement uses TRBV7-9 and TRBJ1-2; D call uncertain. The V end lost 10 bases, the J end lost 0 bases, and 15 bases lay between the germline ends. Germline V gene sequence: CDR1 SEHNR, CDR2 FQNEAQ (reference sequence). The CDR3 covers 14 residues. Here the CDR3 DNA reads TGTGCCACCGCGGGAGGGTCTACTAACTATGGCTACACCTTC. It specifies CATAGGSTNYGYTF.

The CDR3 region has the DNA TGTGCCAGCAGGACTCAGGGGAACACTGAAGCTTTCTTT. Protein sequence: CASRTQGNTEAFF. The genes are TRBV6-1 and TRBJ1-1; TRBD1 is a possible D gene (5 bases). Per the germline V gene, CDR1 is MNHNS and CDR2 is SASEGT. There are 13 residues in the CDR3. V shed 6 bases and J shed 1 base, with 9 bases lying between them.

CDR3 sequence: CAWSKGYFEQYF. In DNA form, the CDR3 reads TGTGCCTGGAGTAAAGGGTACTTCGAGCAGTACTTC. The chain is built from TRBV30 and TRBJ2-7; D gene ambiguous. Germline values: CDR1 GTSNPN, CDR2 SVGIG (reference sequence). V was shortened by 2 bases and J by 6 bases, with 11 bases between the two germline ends. The CDR3 is made up of 12 amino acids.

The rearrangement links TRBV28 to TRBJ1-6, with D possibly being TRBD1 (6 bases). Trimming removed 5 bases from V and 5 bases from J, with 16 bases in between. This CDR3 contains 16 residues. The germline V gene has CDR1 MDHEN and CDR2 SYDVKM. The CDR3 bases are TGTGCCAGCAGTGTAGACACCGGGACAAATAATTCACCCCTCCACTTT. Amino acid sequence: CASSVDTGTNNSPLHF.

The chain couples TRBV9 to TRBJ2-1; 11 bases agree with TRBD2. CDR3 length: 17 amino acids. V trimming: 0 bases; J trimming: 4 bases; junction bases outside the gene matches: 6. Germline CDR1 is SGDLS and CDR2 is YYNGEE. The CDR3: CASSVAILAGGYNEQFF. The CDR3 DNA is TGTGCCAGCAGCGTAGCGATTCTAGCGGGGGGATACAATGAGCAGTTCTTC.